The 6 T cell receptor beta chains given below trace back to one sample, sequenced in a study of blood T cell repertoires in COVID-19. TCRdb keeps only in-frame clones here, not all; method: immunoSEQ multiplex PCR. The sample records some 100,000 clones, around 90% being singletons. The sequenced sample consisted of peripheral blood. All receptors derive from a woman aged 65 to 85 with acute or convalescent COVID-19.

There are a few counts of this clone. V and J are TRBV5-1 and TRBJ2-1; the D gene is possibly TRBD1 (7 bases). The germline V and J ends were trimmed by 4 bases and 0 bases, with 14 bases remaining between them. CDR1 is SGHRS, CDR2 YFSETQ, per germline. The CDR3 contains 16 residues. CDR3 loop: CASSPGDSLSYNEQFF. The CDR3 nucleotides read TGCGCCAGCAGCCCGGGGGACAGCCTCTCCTACAATGAGCAGTTCTTC.

This clone was counted once. The chain joins TRBV9 to TRBJ1-2; 7 bases map to TRBD1. The V segment lost 4 bases and the J segment 2 bases; nucleotides outside the gene matches: 8. The CDR3 runs to 15 residues. Per the germline V gene, CDR1 is SGDLS and CDR2 is YYNGEE. The CDR3 protein is CASSPRQGTNYGYTF. In DNA, the CDR3 is TGTGCCAGCAGCCCAAGACAGGGTACGAACTATGGCTACACCTTC.

The J gene is TRBJ1-3, the V gene TRBV5-1; D might be TRBD1 (5 bases). Germline values: CDR1 SGHRS, CDR2 YFSETQ. The V gene lost 4 bases and the J gene lost 2 bases, with 10 bases spanning the gap. There are 14 residues in the CDR3. Written as DNA, the CDR3 is TGCGCCAGCAGCGGGGGGGACCCTGGAAACACCATATATTTT. The encoded protein is CASSGGDPGNTIYF.

V is TRBV5-6 and J is TRBJ1-1; 7 nucleotides line up with TRBD1. V was clipped by 4 bases and J by 4 bases; unmatched bases: 13. There are 16 residues in the CDR3. Per the germline V gene, CDR1 is SGHDT and CDR2 is YYEEEE. The CDR3 is CASSRSYRGPSTEAFF. Here the CDR3 DNA reads TGTGCCAGCAGCAGAAGCTACAGGGGACCGAGCACTGAAGCTTTCTTT.

The chain links TRBV29-1 to TRBJ2-2; 9 bases fit TRBD2. The V gene end was trimmed by 5 bases and the J gene end by 4 bases; junction bases not matched to a gene: 2. This CDR3 has 13 amino acids. Germline V CDR1 and CDR2: SQVTM, ANQGSEA. The CDR3 protein is CSVLAGPTGELFF. CDR3 DNA: TGCAGCGTTCTAGCGGGACCCACCGGGGAGCTGTTTTTT.

This sequence joins TRBV3-1 (or the pseudogene TRBV3-2) and TRBJ2-2; TRBD2 is a possible D gene (5 bases). Deletions cut 4 bases from V and 6 bases from J, with 18 bases between. The CDR3 loop spans 16 amino acids. Germline V CDR1 and CDR2: LGHDT, YNNKEL (reference sequence). DNA for the CDR3: TGTGCCAGCAGCCTTGTCCTCGCTAGCTTCCCCGGGGAGCTGTTTTTT. Residues: CASSLVLASFPGELFF.